A single sample gave rise to the 30 T cell receptor beta chains below, sequenced in a study of pediatric ulcerative colitis (dated by TCRdb to between 2018 and 2021). During colonoscopy, one to two rectal pinch biopsies were obtained for research purposes. The library was obtained by the immunoSEQ multiplex PCR assay. TCRdb's version of the immuneACCESS table is confined to in-frame rearrangements and falls short of the full clone set. An unresolved V gene accounts for under half of the shortfall where checked; the remainder is of unknown origin. The sample table contains around 16,000 clones; only one count was recorded for more than 75% of them. The ten largest clones add up to roughly 8% of the sample. Material for sequencing was gut tissue. The receptors shown here come from a boy younger than 18 who was a control in a study of pediatric ulcerative colitis.

The gene calls are TRBV2 and TRBJ1-4; tentative D call: TRBD1 (6 bases). Germline assignment: CDR1 SNHLY and CDR2 FYNNEI. This CDR3 has 14 amino acids. Trimming took 3 bases from V and 8 from J, leaving 13 bases between them. In nucleotides, the CDR3 is TGTGCCAGCAGTGAGCCGGCAGGGGAGGAAAAACTGTTTTTT. It codes for CASSEPAGEEKLFF. Full variable domain (outside the CDR3, taken from reference TRBV2 and TRBJ1-4): EPEVTQTPSHQVTQMGQEVILRCVPISNHLYFYWYRQILGQKVEFLVSFYNNEISEKSEIFDDQFSVERPDGSNFTLKIRSTKLEDSAMYFCASSEPAGEEKLFFGSGTQLSVL.

The chain couples TRBV5-1 to TRBJ2-2; either TRBD1 or TRBD2 may supply D (5 bases each). The CDR3 runs to 15 residues. V lost 4 bases to trimming and J lost 4 bases, with 14 bases between them. Germline V gives CDR1 SGHRS, CDR2 YFSETQ. The CDR3 DNA follows: TGCGCCAGCAGCCCGAGGGGAATCGGCACCGGGGAGCTGTTTTTT. Protein product: CASSPRGIGTGELFF.

CDR3 DNA sequence: TGTGCCAGCAGTTTTCACCGGGGGGCGGGAACTGAAGCTTTCTTT. As protein: CASSFHRGAGTEAFF. V is TRBV28 and J is TRBJ1-1, with D possibly matching TRBD1 (6 bases). The CDR3 extends over 15 amino acids. Trimming pared 3 bases from V and 5 bases from J, leaving 16 bases between. Germline V gives CDR1 MDHEN, CDR2 SYDVKM. Full variable domain (remainder filled in from reference TRBV28 and TRBJ1-1): DVKVTQSSRYLVKRTGEKVFLECVQDMDHENMFWYRQDPGLGLRLIYFSYDVKMKEKGDIPEGYSVSREKKERFSLILESASTNQTSMYLCASSFHRGAGTEAFFGQGTRLTVV.

The V gene is TRBV7-2, the J gene TRBJ2-7; D is unclear. V was cut by 6 bases and J by 0 bases, with 12 bases left in between. The CDR3 length is 14 residues. Germline V lookup: CDR1 SGHTA, CDR2 FQGNSA. The CDR3 loop is CASSGSIASYEQYF. CDR3 DNA sequence: TGTGCCAGCAGTGGAAGTATAGCCTCCTACGAGCAGTACTTC.

The chain recombines TRBV11-2 with TRBJ1-1, with a weak D call TRBD1 (5 bases). The CDR3 is made up of 14 amino acids. Trimming stripped 0 bases from V and 2 bases from J, with 7 bases between. Germline CDR1 reads SGHAT; CDR2 reads FQNNGV. CDR3 sequence: CASSLDGANTEAFF. Here the CDR3 DNA reads TGTGCCAGCAGCTTAGATGGGGCCAACACTGAAGCTTTCTTT.

The chain carries TRBV19 and TRBJ1-2; no clear D gene. The CDR3 totals 14 residues. V gave up 5 bases and J gave up 5 bases, with 15 bases separating them. Germline assignment: CDR1 LNHDA and CDR2 SQIVND (reference sequence). CDR3 region: CASSPGPARYGYTF. CDR3 nucleotides: TGTGCCAGTAGTCCCGGGCCGGCTAGGTATGGCTACACCTTC.

The V gene is TRBV18, the J gene TRBJ2-2; D not resolved. CDR1 is KGHSH and CDR2 is LQKENI in the germline V gene. With 2 bases removed from V and 0 bases from J, the gap between germline ends came to 1 base. The CDR3 covers 13 residues. In nucleotides, the CDR3 is TGTGCCAGCTCACCAGCGAACACCGGGGAGCTGTTTTTT. This gives the protein CASSPANTGELFF.

The gene calls are TRBV6-1 and TRBJ1-2; D unclear. From germline, CDR1 is MNHNS and CDR2 SASEGT. V dropped 6 bases and J dropped 5 bases, with 7 bases sitting between them. This CDR3 contains 11 residues. CDR3 coding DNA: TGTGCCAGCAGGAGCCCGTATGGCTACACCTTC. It yields the protein CASRSPYGYTF.

In its sample, this clone ranks as medium-sized. This chain connects TRBV15 to TRBJ1-2; 7 nucleotides align to TRBD1. Germline CDR1 and CDR2: LNHNV and YYDKDF (reference sequence). V gave up 1 base and J gave up 5 bases; unmatched junction bases: 7. This CDR3 has 15 amino acids. DNA of the CDR3: TGTGCCACCAGCAGAGTTCAGGGGGTTCTTTATGGCTACACCTTC. It yields the protein CATSRVQGVLYGYTF. The full variable domain, rest sourced from reference TRBV15 and TRBJ1-2, is DAMVIQNPRYQVTQFGKPVTLSCSQTLNHNVMYWYQQKSSQAPKLLFHYYDKDFNNEADTPDNFQSRRPNTSFCFLDIRSPGLGDTAMYLCATSRVQGVLYGYTFGSGTRLTVV.

This clone was recorded once. The CDR3 nucleotides read TGTGCCAGCAGCGCAGCCGGGGGGCGCGGCACAGATACGCAGTATTTT. Residues: CASSAAGGRGTDTQYF. V is TRBV9 and J is TRBJ2-3; perhaps TRBD2 as D (7 bases). Trimming took 3 bases from V and 1 from J, leaving 15 bases between them. This CDR3 is 16 amino acids long. Germline-derived CDR1 and CDR2 are SGDLS and YYNGEE.

This clone appeared a single time. This CDR3 is also generated by other DNA sequences in the sample. The chain recombines TRBV27 with TRBJ1-1; D uncertain. Germline values: CDR1 MNHEY, CDR2 SMNVEV (reference sequence). The CDR3 is 13 amino acids. Trimming removed 3 bases at V and 1 base at J, with 6 bases between. Written as DNA, the CDR3 is TGTGCCAGCAGTTTTATCGGGAACACTGAAGCTTTCTTT. As protein: CASSFIGNTEAFF.

The CDR3 DNA sequence: TGTGCCAGCTCACCAGCGTTGGGAGAGCAGTTCTTC. The encoded protein is CASSPALGEQFF. This sequence joins TRBV18 and TRBJ2-1; D is unclear. From germline, CDR1 is KGHSH and CDR2 LQKENI. With 2 bases removed from V and 10 bases from J, the gap between germline ends came to 9 bases. The CDR3 extends over 12 amino acids.

This chain uses TRBV6-6 with TRBJ2-1; TRBD2 matches 12 bases. Trimming cost V 3 bases and J 8 bases; bases outside gene matches: 5. The CDR3 sequence is 15 residues long. Per the germline V gene, CDR1 is MNHNY and CDR2 is SVGAGI (reference sequence). The CDR3 here is CASSYPGLAGHEQFF. CDR3 coding DNA: TGTGCCAGCAGTTATCCCGGACTAGCGGGGCATGAGCAGTTCTTC.

The chain combines TRBV7-3 with TRBJ2-1; 11 positions agree with TRBD2. V gave up 5 bases and J gave up 8 bases; unmatched junction bases: 5. Germline CDR1 is SGHTA and CDR2 is FQGTGA. The CDR3 consists of 14 residues. The DNA of the CDR3 is TGTGCCAGCAGCCCAGTGGGACTAGCGGATGAGCAGTTCTTC. Translating it yields CASSPVGLADEQFF.

V is TRBV11-2 and J is TRBJ2-2, with D uncertain. V lost 5 bases, J lost 6 bases, and 10 bases lay in between. The CDR3 is 13 amino acids. Germline V gene sequence: CDR1 SGHAT, CDR2 FQNNGV. The CDR3 bases are TGTGCCAGCAGCCCGAGGTGGGCCGGGGAGCTGTTTTTT. Protein product: CASSPRWAGELFF.

The V and J genes are TRBV10-3 and TRBJ2-5, with D unclear. The germline V gene has CDR1 ENHRY and CDR2 SYGVKD. This CDR3 region has 13 residues. V lost 3 bases to trimming and J lost 3 bases, with 8 bases between them. The CDR3 is CAISDWVEETQYF. DNA for the CDR3: TGTGCCATCAGTGATTGGGTGGAAGAGACCCAGTACTTC.

CDR3 sequence (DNA): TGTGCCAGCTCACTAGGGACTAGCGGGAATAATGAGCAGTTCTTC. This codes for CASSLGTSGNNEQFF. The chain uses TRBV18 and TRBJ2-1; 13 bases map to TRBD2. Germline values: CDR1 KGHSH, CDR2 LQKENI. This CDR3 is 15 amino acids long. The V and J ends lost 4 bases and 7 bases, in that order; junction bases with no gene match: 4.

This chain joins TRBV6-1 and TRBJ2-5; 13 bases are a match to TRBD2. Trimming took 6 bases from V and 9 from J; bases not matched to a gene: 7. CDR1 is MNHNS, CDR2 SASEGT, per germline. The CDR3 sequence is 14 residues long. Written as DNA, the CDR3 is TGTGCCAGCAGCGGGACTAGCGGGGAGACGGCCCAGTACTTC. Residues: CASSGTSGETAQYF.

The CDR3 loop is CASSIRLTDTQYF. CDR3 nucleotide sequence: TGTGCCAGTAGTATACGCCTCACAGATACGCAGTATTTT. The chain combines TRBV19 with TRBJ2-3; unclear D gene. Trimming stripped 2 bases from V and 2 bases from J, with 5 bases between. Germline CDR1 reads LNHDA; CDR2 reads SQIVND (reference sequence). This CDR3 is 13 amino acids long.

This clone turned up a few times. The V and J genes are TRBV6-5 and TRBJ2-1; weak D call: TRBD2 (5 bases). This CDR3 has 14 residues. Trimming shortened V by 3 bases and J by 8 bases, and 14 bases separated the two germline ends. Germline loops: CDR1 MNHEY, CDR2 SVGAGI. The CDR3 DNA reads as TGTGCCAGCAGTTATTCGGACTTTGGGTATGAGCAGTTCTTC. This codes for CASSYSDFGYEQFF.

The chain carries TRBV2 and TRBJ1-5; D is unclear. Per germline, CDR1 SNHLY and CDR2 FYNNEI. V lost 5 bases and J lost 7, with 9 bases in between. CDR3 length: 12 residues. The CDR3 DNA sequence: TGTGCCAGCAGTCTGACACCACAGCCCCAGCATTTT. It yields the protein CASSLTPQPQHF. The full variable domain, in which reference TRBV2 and TRBJ1-5 provide the parts outside the CDR3, is EPEVTQTPSHQVTQMGQEVILRCVPISNHLYFYWYRQILGQKVEFLVSFYNNEISEKSEIFDDQFSVERPDGSNFTLKIRSTKLEDSAMYFCASSLTPQPQHFGDGTRLSIL.

The chain uses TRBV7-3 and TRBJ2-2, with 9 bases that match TRBD1. From germline, CDR1 is SGHTA and CDR2 FQGTGA. Trimming cost V 2 bases and J 2 bases; bases outside gene matches: 3. CDR3 length equals 16 residues. The CDR3 DNA follows: TGTGCCAGCAGCTTAGGGGGACAGGGAAACACCGGGGAGCTGTTTTTT. Its translation: CASSLGGQGNTGELFF.

The V and J genes are TRBV19 and TRBJ1-1; TRBD1 might be the D (5 bases). The V gene's germline CDR1 is LNHDA and CDR2 SQIVND (reference sequence). The CDR3 is 15 amino acids. The V gene lost 7 bases and the J gene lost 6 bases, with 21 bases spanning the gap. CDR3 region: CASTPGFRGTPEAFF. The CDR3 region has the DNA TGTGCCAGTACCCCCGGTTTTAGAGGGACGCCTGAAGCTTTCTTT.

V and J are TRBV25-1 and TRBJ2-1; D might be TRBD1 (6 bases). The CDR3 length is 14 residues. CDR1 and CDR2 (germline): MGHDK, SYGVNS. Trimming cost V 4 bases and J 5 bases, with 12 bases left between them. The CDR3 DNA reads as TGTGCCAGCAGTGTAAGGGGGTTAAACAATGAGCAGTTCTTC. This codes for CASSVRGLNNEQFF.

This clone has only a few counts. The chain uses TRBV6-1 and TRBJ1-1; the D gene is possibly TRBD1 (5 bases). Germline values: CDR1 MNHNS, CDR2 SASEGT. CDR3 length: 15 residues. V was pared by 7 bases and J by 4 bases, with 19 bases between. CDR3 in DNA: TGTGCCAGCATTTCGTCCTACCCGAGGGGCACTGAAGCTTTCTTT. It encodes CASISSYPRGTEAFF.

V usage is TRBV5-1 and J usage is TRBJ2-3, with 10 bases identical to TRBD1. This CDR3 contains 15 residues. J lost 0 bases, V lost 4 bases, and 2 bases had no gene match. In germline, CDR1 is SGHRS, CDR2 YFSETQ. For the CDR3, the DNA is TGCGCCAGCAGCCTGACAGGGGGCAGCACAGATACGCAGTATTTT. It is translated as CASSLTGGSTDTQYF.

V usage is TRBV7-2 and J usage is TRBJ2-7; the D gene is possibly TRBD1 (6 bases). CDR1 SGHTA and CDR2 FQGNSA come from the germline V gene. The CDR3 loop spans 15 amino acids. V shed 4 bases and J shed 2 bases, with 15 bases lying between them. CDR3 sequence: CASSSPGVQAYEQYF. The CDR3 coding sequence is TGTGCCAGCAGCTCACCAGGGGTTCAGGCCTACGAGCAGTACTTC.

V and J are TRBV29-1 and TRBJ2-3; 8 bases map to TRBD2. Germline CDR1 SQVTM, CDR2 ANQGSEA. V lost 5 bases to trimming and J lost 8 bases; unmatched junction nucleotides: 12. The CDR3 runs 14 residues. The CDR3 coding sequence is TGCAGCGTTCGCCCCGGGCGCGCGGGAGGTACGCAGTATTTT. Its translation is CSVRPGRAGGTQYF.

The chain carries TRBV2 and TRBJ1-5; 8 nucleotides match TRBD1. After removal of 4 bases from V and 6 bases from J, the junction contained 5 bases not matched to a gene. CDR3 length: 14 residues. The germline V gene has CDR1 SNHLY and CDR2 FYNNEI. The CDR3 region is CASSAGQDGQPQHF. The CDR3 DNA reads TGTGCCAGCAGTGCGGGACAGGACGGTCAGCCCCAGCATTTT.

The V gene is TRBV5-1, the J gene TRBJ1-2, with D hard to call. This CDR3 has 13 residues. Trimming left V 4 bases short and J 5 bases short, with 12 bases between. Germline lookup yields CDR1 SGHRS and CDR2 YFSETQ. DNA of the CDR3: TGCGCCAGCAGCCAAGATACGGGGTATGGCTACACCTTC. This sequence encodes CASSQDTGYGYTF.